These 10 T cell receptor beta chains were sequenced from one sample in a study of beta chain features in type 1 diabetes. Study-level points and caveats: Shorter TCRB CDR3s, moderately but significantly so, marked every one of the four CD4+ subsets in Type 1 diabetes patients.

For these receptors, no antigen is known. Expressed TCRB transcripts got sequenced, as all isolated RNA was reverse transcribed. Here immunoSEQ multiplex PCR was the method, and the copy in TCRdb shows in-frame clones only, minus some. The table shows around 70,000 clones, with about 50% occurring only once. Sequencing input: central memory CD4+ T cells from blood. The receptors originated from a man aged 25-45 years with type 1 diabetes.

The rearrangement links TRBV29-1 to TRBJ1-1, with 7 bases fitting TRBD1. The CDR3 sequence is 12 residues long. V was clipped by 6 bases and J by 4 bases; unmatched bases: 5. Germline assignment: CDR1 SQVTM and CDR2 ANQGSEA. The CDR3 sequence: CSVVTGSTEAFF. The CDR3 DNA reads TGCAGCGTAGTGACAGGGTCCACTGAAGCTTTCTTT.

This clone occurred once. Here the CDR3 reads CATKQGGTGELFF. The CDR3 DNA reads TGTGCCACTAAACAGGGGGGCACCGGGGAGCTGTTTTTT. The J gene is TRBJ2-2, the V gene TRBV2, with 8 bases that match TRBD1. V lost 10 bases, J lost 4 bases, and 5 bases stayed unmatched. The CDR3 consists of 13 residues. Germline CDR1 and CDR2: SNHLY and FYNNEI.

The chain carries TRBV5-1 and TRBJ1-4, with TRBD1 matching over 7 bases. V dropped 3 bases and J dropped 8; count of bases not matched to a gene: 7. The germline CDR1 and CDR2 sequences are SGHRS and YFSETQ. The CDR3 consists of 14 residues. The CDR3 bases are TGCGCCAGCAGCTCGGACAGGACCCGGGAAAAACTGTTTTTT. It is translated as CASSSDRTREKLFF.

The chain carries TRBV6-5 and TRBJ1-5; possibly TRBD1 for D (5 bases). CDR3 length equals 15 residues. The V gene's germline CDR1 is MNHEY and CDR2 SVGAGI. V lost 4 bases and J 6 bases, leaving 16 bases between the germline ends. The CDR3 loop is CASSSPGDQGQPQHF. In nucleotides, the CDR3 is TGTGCCAGCAGTTCCCCGGGGGATCAGGGTCAGCCCCAGCATTTT.

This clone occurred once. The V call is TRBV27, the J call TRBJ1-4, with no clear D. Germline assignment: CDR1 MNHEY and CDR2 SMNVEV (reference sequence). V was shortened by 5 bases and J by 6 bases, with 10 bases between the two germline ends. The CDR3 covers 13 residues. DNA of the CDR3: TGTGCCAGCAGTCTCAGGCGCGATGAAAAACTGTTTTTT. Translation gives CASSLRRDEKLFF.

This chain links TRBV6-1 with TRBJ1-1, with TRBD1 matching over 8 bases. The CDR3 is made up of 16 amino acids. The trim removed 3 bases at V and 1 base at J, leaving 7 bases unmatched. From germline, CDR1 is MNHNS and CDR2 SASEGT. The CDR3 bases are TGTGCCAGCAGTGAGGGACAGGCAAATCAGAACACTGAAGCTTTCTTT. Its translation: CASSEGQANQNTEAFF.

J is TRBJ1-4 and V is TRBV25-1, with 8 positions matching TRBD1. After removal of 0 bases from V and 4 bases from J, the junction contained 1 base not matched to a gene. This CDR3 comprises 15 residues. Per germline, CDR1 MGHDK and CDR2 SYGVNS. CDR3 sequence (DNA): TGTGCCAGCAGTGAATACACAGGGGGTAATGAAAAACTGTTTTTT. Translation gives CASSEYTGGNEKLFF. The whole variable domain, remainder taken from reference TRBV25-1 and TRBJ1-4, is EADIYQTPRYLVIGTGKKITLECSQTMGHDKMYWYQQDPGMELHLIHYSYGVNSTEKGDLSSESTVSRIRTEHFPLTLESARPSHTSQYLCASSEYTGGNEKLFFGSGTQLSVL.

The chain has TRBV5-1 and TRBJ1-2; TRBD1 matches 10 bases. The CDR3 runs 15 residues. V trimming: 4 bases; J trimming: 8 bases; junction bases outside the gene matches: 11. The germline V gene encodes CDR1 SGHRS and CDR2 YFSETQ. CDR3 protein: CASSGGTGERGGYTF. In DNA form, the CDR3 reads TGCGCCAGCAGCGGAGGGACAGGGGAGAGGGGCGGCTACACCTTC.

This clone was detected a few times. The CDR3 here is CASSWGPNTEAFF. Written as DNA, the CDR3 is TGTGCCAGCAGCTGGGGGCCAAACACTGAAGCTTTCTTT. This chain connects TRBV5-5 to TRBJ1-1; tentatively, D is TRBD1 (6 bases). Germline CDR1 SGHKS, CDR2 YYEKEE (reference sequence). The V end lost 3 bases, the J end lost 2 bases, and 8 bases lay between the germline ends. CDR3 length: 13 amino acids.

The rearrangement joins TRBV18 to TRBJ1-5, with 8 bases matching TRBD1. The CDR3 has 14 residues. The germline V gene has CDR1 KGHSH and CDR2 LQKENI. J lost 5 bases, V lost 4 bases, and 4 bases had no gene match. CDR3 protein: CASSRGTGHQPQHF. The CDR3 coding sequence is TGTGCCAGCTCACGTGGGACAGGACATCAGCCCCAGCATTTT.